This T cell receptor beta chain was retrieved from a study of neurological immune-mediated disorders. 5'RACE employing 10-nucleotide random UMIs yielded the cDNA. TCRdb called the 5' RACE reads again in MiXCR, with one record for every CDR3 protein. This table has tens of thousands of distinct CDR3 sequences, approximately 2.4% appearing once. About this clonotype: With a much larger clone just one base away, this may be a read error.

This CDR3 is 15 amino acids long. Between the trimmed V and J ends, which lost 5 bases and 2 bases, there was a span of 15 bases. This clonotype originated in a woman aged 25-40 years with multiple sclerosis. The sample comprised PBMCs. J is TRBJ1-2 and V is TRBV12-3 or TRBV12-4; weak D call: TRBD1 (5 bases). The CDR3 loop is CASSPGGKHNYGYTF. DNA of the CDR3: TGTGCCAGCAGTCCTGGGGGAAAGCACAACTATGGCTACACCTTC.